A single sample is the source of the 5 T cell receptor beta chains below, sequenced in a study of blood T cell repertoires in COVID-19. The table came from immunoSEQ multiplex PCR; TCRdb's copy has only in-frame clones and leaves some out. The sample consists of some 200,000 clones, about 79% of them appearing once. Specimen: peripheral blood. The receptors stem from a human donor in a cohort sampled during active COVID-19.

The CDR3 DNA reads as TGTGCCAGCAGTTACTCCCTCACTAGTCCGAATGAGCAGTTCTTC. It yields the protein CASSYSLTSPNEQFF. The gene calls are TRBV6-5 and TRBJ2-1; TRBD2 is a possible D gene (5 bases). Trimming pared 0 bases from V and 7 bases from J, leaving 13 bases between. Germline V gives CDR1 MNHEY, CDR2 SVGAGI. This CDR3 has 15 amino acids.

In regard to this clone: A read error may produce the germline difference seen at one junction end. The chain combines TRBV5-1 with TRBJ1-5; the match to TRBD1 covers 7 bases. This CDR3 region has 15 residues. Germline loops: CDR1 SGHRS, CDR2 YFSETQ. The CDR3 DNA sequence: TGCGCCAGCAGTTTGGGACAGTCACGCAATCAGCCCCAGCATTTT. Translated: CASSLGQSRNQPQHF.

The chain recombines TRBV5-4 with TRBJ2-3; weak D call: TRBD2 (6 bases). Germline values: CDR1 SGHNT, CDR2 YYREEE (reference sequence). This CDR3 is 16 amino acids long. Deletions cut 5 bases from V and 3 bases from J, with 19 bases between. CDR3 region: CASSSTSRSNTDTQYF. The CDR3 DNA follows: TGTGCCAGCAGTTCCACTAGCAGGAGTAATACAGATACGCAGTATTTT.

V usage is TRBV6-5 and J usage is TRBJ2-2; 8 nucleotides line up with TRBD2. V shed 7 bases and J 6 bases; nucleotides not matched to a gene: 10. CDR3 length: 15 residues. Germline CDR1 MNHEY, CDR2 SVGAGI. CDR3 residues: CASTSGGAQSGELFF. The CDR3 region has the DNA TGTGCCAGCACCTCGGGGGGGGCGCAATCCGGGGAGCTGTTTTTT.

The table lists this clone with a count of one. The chain is built from TRBV11-3 and TRBJ2-2, with D unclear. Germline V lookup: CDR1 SGHNT, CDR2 YENEEA. Trimming pared 5 bases from V and 2 bases from J, leaving 12 bases between. There are 15 residues in the CDR3. This CDR3 is CASSLGSLNTGELFF. The CDR3 nucleotides read TGTGCCAGCAGCCTTGGTTCTCTAAACACCGGGGAGCTGTTTTTT.